The clone carrying this T cell receptor beta chain showed up just a few times. Antigen specificity is unknown. Because it lacks the conserved phenylalanine or tryptophan at the end, this CDR3 is likely a read error. Because the CDR3's place on the DNA is in doubt, the DNA is left out and the CDR3 is given as listed by TCRdb. Germline V gene data show CDR1 as MNHEY and CDR2 as SVGAGI. Counting both end residues, the CDR3 totals 9 amino acids. This record comes from a study of T-cell memory formation after mild COVID-19. General observations from the study: The CD4+ clones that contracted clustered mainly within CM and EM, and the CD8+ clones concentrated in EMRA. That cross-reactive memory joined was suggested by some responding clones appearing in pre-infection memory.

TCRdb re-analysed the 5' RACE reads in MiXCR, keeping a single row per CDR3 protein. The table has hundreds of thousands of distinct CDR3 sequences, roughly 22% seen once. This TCR was recovered from an adult woman who had mild COVID-19 (a few samples of this study predate the infection). Cell type and time point are not known. The chain joins TRBV6-5 to TRBJ2-1. The source material was PBMCs or a T cell subset sorted from them (not recorded which). CDR3: CASSYSVWI.